Listed here are 9 T cell receptor beta chains from one sample, sequenced in a study of T cell repertoires in ileal Crohn's disease. Libraries were prepared by immunoSEQ multiplex PCR; TCRdb keeps only in-frame clonotypes and omits some of them. The table lists around 5,000 clones, roughly 88% of them singletons. The sorted cells were lamina propria lymphocytes from surgical specimens, first isolated by density gradient. The sequencing sample was made of CD4+ T cells from ileum. Receptors originate from an adult with Crohn's disease. Some clones in this sample may be carry-over from other donors' samples.

The chain recombines TRBV14 with TRBJ2-7; no clear D gene. Germline-derived CDR1 and CDR2 are SGHDN and FVKESK. This CDR3 is 15 amino acids long. V lost 2 bases, J lost 5 bases, and 16 bases lay in between. CDR3 bases: TGTGCCAGCAGCCAATCCATTCCACTATCCGACGAGCAGTACTTC. Encoded protein: CASSQSIPLSDEQYF.

This sequence joins TRBV5-1 and TRBJ2-5; a possible D gene is TRBD1 (5 bases). Germline V gene lookup returns CDR1 SGHRS and CDR2 YFSETQ. V was cut by 7 bases and J by 3 bases, with 16 bases left in between. This CDR3 is 14 amino acids long. CDR3 sequence: CASGLGQGEETQYF. Here the CDR3 DNA reads TGCGCCAGCGGCCTAGGGCAGGGCGAAGAGACCCAGTACTTC.

This clone was observed a few times. In the same sample, other DNA sequences code for this CDR3. The V call is TRBV19, the J call TRBJ1-2; 8 bases fit TRBD1. The J segment lost 6 bases and the V segment lost 4 bases, leaving 1 base of the junction unmatched. Germline CDR1 and CDR2: LNHDA and SQIVND (reference sequence). The CDR3 is 12 residues long. CDR3 protein: CASSRTGHGYTF. The CDR3 DNA reads as TGTGCCAGTAGTAGGACAGGGCATGGCTACACCTTC.

This clone occurred a few times. V usage is TRBV7-2 and J usage is TRBJ1-1, with 9 nucleotides matching TRBD1. Germline V gene sequence: CDR1 SGHTA, CDR2 FQGNSA. The J segment lost 8 bases and the V segment lost 0 bases, leaving 4 bases of the junction unmatched. There are 14 residues in the CDR3. The CDR3 spells CASSLAGQGREAFF. For the CDR3, the DNA is TGTGCCAGCAGCTTAGCGGGACAGGGAAGGGAAGCTTTCTTT. Full variable domain (outside the CDR3, taken from reference TRBV7-2 and TRBJ1-1): GAGVSQSPSNKVTEKGKDVELRCDPISGHTALYWYRQSLGQGLEFLIYFQGNSAPDKSGLPSDRFSAERTGGSVSTLTIQRTQQEDSAVYLCASSLAGQGREAFFGQGTRLTVV.

This clone was observed once. The chain uses TRBV5-1 and TRBJ1-4; no clear D. This CDR3 is built from 16 residues. Trimming shortened V by 1 base and J by 2 bases, and 12 bases separated the two germline ends. Germline loops: CDR1 SGHRS, CDR2 YFSETQ. This chain's CDR3 is CASSLSPLGTNEKLFF. The CDR3 coding sequence is TGCGCCAGCAGCTTGTCTCCCCTCGGTACTAATGAAAAACTGTTTTTT.

The CDR3 nucleotides read TGTGCCAGCAGCCCTGGAGGGACAGAAGATACGCAGTATTTT. Amino acid sequence: CASSPGGTEDTQYF. The V gene is TRBV11-2, the J gene TRBJ2-3; possible D gene TRBD1, 7 bases. V was shortened by 5 bases and J by 5 bases, with 14 bases between the two germline ends. CDR1 SGHAT and CDR2 FQNNGV come from the germline V gene. This CDR3 is 14 amino acids long.

This rearrangement joins TRBV6-9 to TRBJ2-7; D gene ambiguous. Germline V gives CDR1 MNHGY, CDR2 SVAAGI. The CDR3 covers 12 residues. V lost 6 bases to trimming and J lost 5 bases, with 11 bases between them. CDR3 sequence (DNA): TGTGCCAGCAGGTCGAACTACCACGAGCAGTACTTC. As protein: CASRSNYHEQYF.

The chain has TRBV27 and TRBJ1-2, with 7 bases that match TRBD1. The V and J ends lost 4 bases and 0 bases, in that order; junction bases with no gene match: 5. The CDR3 is 15 amino acids. The germline gives CDR1 MNHEY, CDR2 SMNVEV (reference sequence). The CDR3 DNA reads as TGTGCCAGCAGTTGGGGGACAGATGCTAACTATGGCTACACCTTC. Its protein product is CASSWGTDANYGYTF.

The gene calls are TRBV2 and TRBJ2-7, with 10 bases matching TRBD2. The CDR3 spans 15 residues. Losses at the gene ends were 7 bases for V and 6 bases for J; bases not matched to a gene: 12. The germline V gene encodes CDR1 SNHLY and CDR2 FYNNEI. The CDR3 spells CASTGGGSGRREQYF. CDR3 bases: TGTGCCAGCACCGGCGGGGGTAGCGGGAGGCGCGAGCAGTACTTC.